The clone carrying this T cell receptor (beta chain) has just a few counts. Expressed TCRB transcripts were sequenced because the isolated RNA had all been reverse transcribed beforehand. Assay: immunoSEQ multiplex PCR; the TCRdb copy retains only in-frame clones and omits some. The sample consists of about 160,000 clones, over 7.5% of them appearing once. The sample is drawn from a study of beta chain features in type 1 diabetes. The germline CDR1 and CDR2 sequences are SQVTM and ANQGSEA. Trimming took 4 bases from V and 4 from J, leaving 18 bases between them. This CDR3 has 15 residues. In all sorted populations, purity surpassed 95%.

The sequencing sample was made of central memory CD4+ T cells from blood. J is TRBJ2-3 and V is TRBV29-1; the D is unclear. The TCR sequence derives from a woman between 18 and 29 years old in good health. CDR3 in DNA: TGCAGCGTTGTTAGTAGCAATCGAGACGCAGATACGCAGTATTTT. This encodes CSVVSSNRDADTQYF.